What follows describes a single TCR beta chain. Its cognate antigen is unknown. This entry is derived from a study of T cell responses to AZD1222 COVID-19 vaccine. Study-wide results and caveats: Females outnumbered males among donors, who were mostly white British; clonal diversity was possibly underestimated. CD4 TCRs linked to vaccination spanned spike, dominating at 160-218 and 743-854.

The V gene lost 5 bases and the J gene lost 4 bases, with 11 bases spanning the gap. Germline values: CDR1 GTSNPN, CDR2 SVGIG (reference sequence). This CDR3 spans 12 amino acids. Generated by immunoSEQ multiplex PCR, the TCRdb table keeps only in-frame clones and is missing some. The data contain approximately 150,000 clones, approximately 86% of them seen just once; the ten biggest clones take up approximately 2.5%. This sequence originates from an adult in good health. This rearrangement joins TRBV30 to TRBJ1-2; tentatively, D is TRBD1 (5 bases). Material: peripheral blood, obtained on day 0 of AZD1222 vaccination. The chain's CDR3 is CAWVGGGYGYTF. DNA of the CDR3: TGTGCCTGGGTCGGGGGGGGCTATGGCTACACCTTC.